This TCR beta chain was found in a study of blood T cell repertoires in COVID-19. As for the study in general: Some COVID-19 samples were acute and others convalescent; all came from the United States, Italy and Spain. T cells, B-cell-depleted T cells, or PBMCs provided the cDNA or gDNA that served as material.

Authors' data handling: Researchers report that nucleated cell counts were estimated from reference gene primer amplification. The table came from immunoSEQ multiplex PCR; TCRdb's copy has only in-frame clones and leaves some out. For V, J and clone size, that table is used; D and trimming come from the DNA. Of 130,000 or so clones detected, approximately 86% appear once; the ten largest clones hold 1.5%. The germline V gene has CDR1 SGHTA and CDR2 FQGNSA. The CDR3 spans 16 residues. Trimming took 4 bases from V and 4 from J; bases not matched to a gene: 8. The origin of this receptor is a woman in her fifties or sixties with acute or convalescent COVID-19. The sequencing sample was made of peripheral blood. The gene calls are TRBV7-2 and TRBJ2-3, with TRBD2 matching 10 bases. CDR3 residues: CASSSRERGGSDTQYF. The CDR3 coding sequence is TGTGCCAGCAGCTCCCGCGAGCGGGGGGGGTCAGATACGCAGTATTTT.